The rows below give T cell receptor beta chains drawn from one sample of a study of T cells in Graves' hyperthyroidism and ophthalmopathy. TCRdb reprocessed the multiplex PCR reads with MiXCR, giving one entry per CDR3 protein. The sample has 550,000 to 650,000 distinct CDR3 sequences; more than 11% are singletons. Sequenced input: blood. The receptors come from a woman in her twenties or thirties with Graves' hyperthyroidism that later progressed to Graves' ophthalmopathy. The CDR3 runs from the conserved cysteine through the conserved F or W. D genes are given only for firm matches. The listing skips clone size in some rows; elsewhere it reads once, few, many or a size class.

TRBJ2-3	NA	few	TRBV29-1	TGCAGCGTTGAAACCCTGGGCACAGGCACAGATACGCAGTATTTT	CSVETLGTGTDTQYF
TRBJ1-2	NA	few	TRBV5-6	TGTGCCAGCAGCTTTAAGCGTTGGGGCGCGAACTATGGCTACACCTTC	CASSFKRWGANYGYTF
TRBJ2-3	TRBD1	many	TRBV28	TGTGCCAGCAGTTTATTCAGGGGGCCTGTAACAGATACGCAGTATTTT	CASSLFRGPVTDTQYF
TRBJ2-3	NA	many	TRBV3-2	TGTGCCAGCAGCCACAAGTGGCGGGAGGGCCTAGATACGCAGTATTTT	CASSHKWREGLDTQYF
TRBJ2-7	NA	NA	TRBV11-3	TGTGCCAGCACCTCTAACCTGGGGTTCTCCTACGAGCAGTACTTC	CASTSNLGFSYEQYF
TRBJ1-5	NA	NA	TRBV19	TGTGCCAGTAGTTTTGTCGGGGGATCGAATCAGCCCCAGCATTTT	CASSFVGGSNQPQHF
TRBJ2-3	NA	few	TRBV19	TGTGCCACCTCACCCTCGGATACGCAGTATTTT	CATSPSDTQYF
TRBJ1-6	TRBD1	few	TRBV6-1	TGTGCCGGGGGACAGGGAAATGGTAATTCACCCCTCCACTTT	CAGGQGNGNSPLHF
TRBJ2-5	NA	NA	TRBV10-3	TGTGACATCAGTGAGTCTAAAGACTGGGCCGAGACCCAGTACTTC	CDISESKDWAETQYF
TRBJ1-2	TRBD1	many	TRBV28	TGTGCCAGCAGACCCTCAGGGGGCTATGGCTACACCTTC	CASRPSGGYGYTF
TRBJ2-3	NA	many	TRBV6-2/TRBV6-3	TGTGCCAGCAGACGACGGACGAACACAGATACGCAGTATTTT	CASRRRTNTDTQYF
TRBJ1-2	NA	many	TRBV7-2	TGTGCCAGCACCGCCCCGGGACAAAAGAACTATGGCTACACCTTC	CASTAPGQKNYGYTF
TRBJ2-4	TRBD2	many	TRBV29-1	TGCAGCGTAGGGAGACTAGCGGGAGTAGGGGGATTGGTTCAGTACTTC	CSVGRLAGVGGLVQYF
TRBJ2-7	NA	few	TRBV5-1	TGCGCCCGCAGCCCCGGGACTTGGCGTTCTAGTGAGCAGTACTTC	CARSPGTWRSSEQYF
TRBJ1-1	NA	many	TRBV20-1	TGCAGTGCTAAAAACTGGAACACTGAAGCTTTCTTT	CSAKNWNTEAFF
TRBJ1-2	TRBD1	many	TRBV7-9	TGTGCCAGCACGGGACAGGGTGCCGGCTACACCTTC	CASTGQGAGYTF
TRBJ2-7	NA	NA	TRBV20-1	TGCAGTGCTAGTATCCGCAAACCGGGACCGGAATACGAGCAGTACTTC	CSASIRKPGPEYEQYF